These 31 T cell receptor beta chains came from one sample sequenced in a study of Ad26.COV2.S vaccination and SARS-CoV-2 variants. Treatment described: about 20 received Ad26.COV2.S at low or high dose, single or two shots; about 5 received placebo; per-sample allocation not given. The investigators took samples on day 63 after the first vaccine or placebo injection. The table came from immunoSEQ multiplex PCR; TCRdb's copy has only in-frame clones and leaves some out. The sample consists of 300,000 to 500,000 clones, around 85% of them appearing once. Sample: peripheral blood, taken in a trial of Ad26.COV2.S vaccine versus placebo. These receptors all come from a person aged 18-60 years who received the Ad26.COV2.S COVID-19 vaccine or a placebo.

The chain couples TRBV19 to TRBJ1-5, with D possibly being TRBD1 (6 bases). CDR3 length: 19 residues. Germline-derived CDR1 and CDR2 are LNHDA and SQIVND (reference sequence). V lost 2 bases, J lost 0 bases, and 20 bases lay in between. CDR3 in DNA: TGTGCCAGTAGTATATCAGGCAGGGGTGCCGGAACTAGCAATCAGCCCCAGCATTTT. It translates to CASSISGRGAGTSNQPQHF.

This rearrangement joins TRBV21-1 to TRBJ2-7; TRBD2 is taken as the D call from the table, unchecked against the DNA. TRBV21-1 is noted as a pseudogene. The CDR3 has 16 residues. The DNA for the CDR3 is TGTGCCAGCAGCATCTCCGGAGGGACTAGACCCTACGAGCAGTACTTC. Protein: CASSISGGTRPYEQYF.

The chain couples TRBV19 to TRBJ1-5; a possible D gene is TRBD1 (6 bases). CDR1 is LNHDA and CDR2 is SQIVND in the germline V gene (reference sequence). V gave up 1 base and J gave up 7 bases, with 14 bases separating them. The CDR3 covers 15 residues. CDR3 nucleotide sequence: TGTGCCAGTAGTATAGGGTGGGGGCTAGGGCAGCCCCAGCATTTT. This gives the protein CASSIGWGLGQPQHF.

The chain has TRBV5-1 and TRBJ2-5; 10 nucleotides agree with TRBD1. The CDR3 runs to 17 residues. V was clipped by 0 bases and J by 5 bases; unmatched bases: 10. CDR1 is SGHRS, CDR2 YFSETQ, per germline. CDR3: CASSLGNGDRGFETQYF. In DNA form, the CDR3 reads TGCGCCAGCAGCTTGGGTAATGGGGACAGGGGTTTCGAGACCCAGTACTTC.

The chain couples TRBV7-2 to TRBJ1-4; tentative D call: TRBD1 (5 bases). The ends were cut back, 8 bases at V and 4 bases at J, with 14 bases in the middle. CDR3 length: 14 residues. Germline V gives CDR1 SGHTA, CDR2 FQGNSA. This CDR3 reads CASGPTDLNEKLFF. The DNA for the CDR3 is TGTGCCAGCGGGCCGACAGACCTTAATGAAAAACTGTTTTTT.

The chain recombines TRBV9 with TRBJ1-4; 9 nucleotides align to TRBD1. From germline, CDR1 is SGDLS and CDR2 YYNGEE. Trimming took 4 bases from V and 8 from J; bases not matched to a gene: 12. The CDR3 has 16 amino acids. Here the CDR3 DNA reads TGTGCCAGCAGCCCGGGACAGGGTCTCGGGGACGAAAAACTGTTTTTT. Encoded protein: CASSPGQGLGDEKLFF.

This sequence joins TRBV30 and TRBJ1-6; the D gene is possibly TRBD1 (6 bases). The germline V gene encodes CDR1 GTSNPN and CDR2 SVGIG (reference sequence). The germline V and J ends were trimmed by 2 bases and 6 bases, with 11 bases remaining between them. The CDR3 consists of 14 residues. The CDR3 sequence is CAWSMAGANSPLHF. The CDR3 region has the DNA TGTGCCTGGAGTATGGCAGGGGCTAATTCACCCCTCCACTTT.

The rearrangement uses TRBV7-9 and TRBJ2-3, with 11 positions matching TRBD2. This CDR3 is 16 amino acids long. Germline lookup yields CDR1 SEHNR and CDR2 FQNEAQ (reference sequence). Unmatched junction bases numbered 5, after V lost 4 bases and J lost 2 bases. CDR3 protein: CASSSETSGDTDTQYF. CDR3 bases: TGTGCCAGCAGCTCGGAGACTAGCGGGGACACAGATACGCAGTATTTT.

The rearrangement links TRBV9 to TRBJ2-5; D is tentatively TRBD1 or TRBD2 (5 bases each). Trimming took 0 bases from V and 1 from J, leaving 10 bases between them. Looked up from germline, CDR1 is SGDLS and CDR2 is YYNGEE. The CDR3 spans 15 residues. In DNA, the CDR3 is TGTGCCAGCAGCGTAGCGGGGCATATCCAAGAGACCCAGTACTTC. Residues: CASSVAGHIQETQYF.

The genes are TRBV6-5 and TRBJ2-6; a possible D gene is TRBD1 (5 bases). The CDR3 spans 14 residues. V was clipped by 10 bases and J by 4 bases, with 14 bases between them. CDR1 is MNHEY, CDR2 SVGAGI, per germline. The CDR3 DNA follows: TGTGCCACCTCAAGGGGTTCCGGGGCCAACGTCCTGACTTTC. Translated, it gives CATSRGSGANVLTF.

The table lists this clone with a few counts. The chain carries TRBV19 and TRBJ1-1; tentatively, D is TRBD1 (6 bases). This CDR3 comprises 14 residues. V dropped 1 base and J dropped 4 bases, with 10 bases sitting between them. Germline V gives CDR1 LNHDA, CDR2 SQIVND (reference sequence). CDR3 DNA: TGTGCCAGTAGTATAGTGTCAGGGGTCACTGAAGCTTTCTTT. Encoded protein: CASSIVSGVTEAFF.

The chain recombines TRBV7-9 with TRBJ1-2; D may be TRBD1 (5 bases). Trimming pared 3 bases from V and 8 bases from J, leaving 13 bases between. The CDR3 has 13 residues. The germline gives CDR1 SEHNR, CDR2 FQNEAQ (reference sequence). This CDR3 is CASSFGGIAGYTF. In DNA, the CDR3 is TGTGCCAGCAGCTTCGGGGGAATTGCCGGCTACACCTTC. The variable domain in full, with the rest retrieved from reference TRBV7-9 and TRBJ1-2, is DTGVSQNPRHKITKRGQNVTFRCDPISEHNRLYWYRQTLGQGPEFLTYFQNEAQLEKSRLLSDRFSAERPKGSFSTLEIQRTEQGDSAMYLCASSFGGIAGYTFGSGTRLTVV.

This CDR3 is CASSLGFKRGPRETQYF. The CDR3 DNA follows: TGTGCCAGCAGTCTTGGGTTTAAGCGGGGGCCCCGGGAGACCCAGTACTTC. This chain uses TRBV28 with TRBJ2-5; 8 bases match TRBD2. The CDR3 contains 17 residues. V was pared by 5 bases and J by 5 bases, with 16 bases of the junction left unmatched. From germline, CDR1 is MDHEN and CDR2 SYDVKM.

The V gene is TRBV19, the J gene TRBJ1-2; D is undetermined. In germline, CDR1 is LNHDA, CDR2 SQIVND (reference sequence). The V end was cut by 6 bases, the J end by 6 bases, with 17 bases between. This CDR3 comprises 14 residues. CDR3 amino acids: CASRPGSRRDGYTF. In DNA, the CDR3 is TGTGCCAGTAGACCAGGTTCGAGGCGGGATGGCTACACCTTC.

The chain uses TRBV7-2 and TRBJ2-5; no clear D gene. Deletions cut 3 bases from V and 7 bases from J, with 15 bases between. Germline V gene lookup returns CDR1 SGHTA and CDR2 FQGNSA. The CDR3 loop spans 14 amino acids. CDR3 nucleotides: TGTGCCAGCAGCTTGGGAAGGGCGCCTGGGACCCAGTACTTC. This encodes CASSLGRAPGTQYF.

This chain connects TRBV11-2 to TRBJ1-1; 8 bases fit TRBD1. The CDR3 contains 15 residues. Germline assignment: CDR1 SGHAT and CDR2 FQNNGV. V lost 6 bases and J lost 1; bases outside the gene matches: 7. In nucleotides, the CDR3 is TGTGCCAGCAGGATTCCGGGACAGGAGAACACTGAAGCTTTCTTT. This codes for CASRIPGQENTEAFF.

This clone showed up just a few times. This rearrangement joins TRBV5-4 to TRBJ2-3, with TRBD2 matching over 10 bases. From germline, CDR1 is SGHNT and CDR2 YYREEE (reference sequence). V dropped 5 bases and J dropped 2; count of bases not matched to a gene: 5. CDR3 length: 15 amino acids. CDR3 sequence (DNA): TGTGCCAGCAGGGTAGCGGGGGGTCCCACAGATACGCAGTATTTT. This gives the protein CASRVAGGPTDTQYF. Together with reference TRBV5-4 and TRBJ2-3, the CDR3 gives the full variable domain: ETGVTQSPTHLIKTRGQQVTLRCSSQSGHNTVSWYQQALGQGPQFIFQYYREEENGRGNFPPRFSGLQFPNYSSELNVNALELDDSALYLCASRVAGGPTDTQYFGPGTRLTVL.

The rearrangement uses TRBV30 and TRBJ1-6; weak D call: TRBD1 (5 bases). V was cut by 2 bases and J by 1 base, with 18 bases left in between. The germline V gene has CDR1 GTSNPN and CDR2 SVGIG (reference sequence). The CDR3 spans 18 residues. DNA for the CDR3: TGTGCCTGGAGTCTCGAGGGTACCAGGGCGTCCTATAATTCACCCCTCCACTTT. Translation gives CAWSLEGTRASYNSPLHF.

The V gene is TRBV6-5, the J gene TRBJ1-2, with a tentative D call TRBD1 (6 bases). CDR3 length equals 12 residues. Germline assignment: CDR1 MNHEY and CDR2 SVGAGI. V gave up 7 bases and J gave up 5 bases, with 11 bases separating them. In DNA form, the CDR3 reads TGTGCCAGCATTCCCGGACAGTATGGCTACACCTTC. Translation: CASIPGQYGYTF.

The chain recombines TRBV9 with TRBJ1-3; 7 bases map to TRBD1. V lost 0 bases and J lost 4; bases outside the gene matches: 4. This CDR3 is 15 amino acids long. CDR1 and CDR2 from the germline V gene are SGDLS and YYNGEE. The CDR3 sequence: CASSVAGQPGNTIYF. CDR3 bases: TGTGCCAGCAGCGTAGCGGGACAGCCCGGAAACACCATATATTTT.

With regard to this clone: Other DNA sequences in this specimen translate into the identical CDR3. The DNA for the CDR3 is TGCGCCAGCAGCCCTACCTTAGCCAAAAACATTCAGTACTTC. It is translated as CASSPTLAKNIQYF. The gene calls are TRBV5-1 and TRBJ2-4, with D hard to call. Trimming shortened V by 4 bases and J by 0 bases, and 8 bases separated the two germline ends. The length of the CDR3 is 14 residues. CDR1 SGHRS and CDR2 YFSETQ come from the germline V gene.

J is TRBJ2-2 and V is TRBV4-1, with D tentatively TRBD1 (6 bases). Trimming removed 0 bases from V and 1 base from J, with 9 bases in between. The germline CDR1 and CDR2 sequences are MGHRA and YSYEKL. The CDR3 sequence is 16 residues long. The CDR3, as DNA: TGCGCCAGCAGCCAAGAGAGGGGACAGAACACCGGGGAGCTGTTTTTT. It is translated as CASSQERGQNTGELFF.

This clone was recorded a few times. This sequence joins TRBV6-1 and TRBJ1-1; D is unresolved. Germline V CDR1 and CDR2: MNHNS, SASEGT. The V gene lost 1 base and the J gene lost 1 base, with 10 bases spanning the gap. This CDR3 comprises 15 residues. The CDR3 bases are TGTGCCAGCAGTGAAGGACAAGGGTGGAACACTGAAGCTTTCTTT. Protein product: CASSEGQGWNTEAFF.

The chain uses TRBV5-1 and TRBJ2-2; 9 bases are a match to TRBD2. Trimming took 1 base from V and 1 from J; bases not matched to a gene: 5. The CDR3 length is 17 residues. Germline V gene lookup returns CDR1 SGHRS and CDR2 YFSETQ. This chain's CDR3 is CASSLLAGPRNTGELFF. Here the CDR3 DNA reads TGCGCCAGCAGCTTGCTAGCGGGGCCAAGGAACACCGGGGAGCTGTTTTTT. Full variable domain (missing parts from reference TRBV5-1 and TRBJ2-2): KAGVTQTPRYLIKTRGQQVTLSCSPISGHRSVSWYQQTPGQGLQFLFEYFSETQRNKGNFPGRFSGRQFSNSRSEMNVSTLELGDSALYLCASSLLAGPRNTGELFFGEGSRLTVL.

In this sample, this clone turned up once. The rearrangement joins TRBV18 to TRBJ1-2; TRBD1 might be the D (6 bases). Trimming removed 7 bases from V and 8 bases from J, with 23 bases in between. CDR1 and CDR2 (germline): KGHSH, LQKENI. The CDR3 totals 15 residues. CDR3 sequence reads: CASFPIPGGTGGYTF. CDR3 in DNA: TGTGCCAGCTTCCCAATCCCGGGGGGCACGGGCGGCTACACCTTC.

The count of this clone is one. V is TRBV4-1 and J is TRBJ1-1; tentative D call: TRBD1 (6 bases). Germline CDR1 reads MGHRA; CDR2 reads YSYEKL. Trimming stripped 0 bases from V and 5 bases from J, with 13 bases between. This CDR3 region has 15 residues. CDR3 nucleotides: TGCGCCAGCAGCCAAGATCTTACAGGGAAGACTGAAGCTTTCTTT. This encodes CASSQDLTGKTEAFF.

The rearrangement joins TRBV5-1 to TRBJ2-3; 8 bases fit TRBD1. V was pared by 4 bases and J by 1 base, with 2 bases of the junction left unmatched. Germline CDR1 and CDR2: SGHRS and YFSETQ. The CDR3 length is 14 residues. The DNA for the CDR3 is TGCGCCAGCAGCGGGGGACAGGGCACAGATACGCAGTATTTT. Amino acids: CASSGGQGTDTQYF.

The chain joins TRBV4-1 to TRBJ2-7; 7 nucleotides line up with TRBD2. CDR1 and CDR2 from the germline V gene are MGHRA and YSYEKL. Trimming removed 4 bases from V and 5 bases from J; junction bases left unmatched: 5. CDR3 length: 13 amino acids. This CDR3 reads CASSPGTINEQYF. The DNA of the CDR3 is TGCGCCAGCAGCCCCGGGACTATCAACGAGCAGTACTTC.

The rearrangement links TRBV6-5 to TRBJ1-3, with TRBD1 identical over 7 bases. The CDR3 length is 14 residues. Trimming cost V 5 bases and J 4 bases; bases outside gene matches: 5. The germline CDR1 and CDR2 sequences are MNHEY and SVGAGI. CDR3 nucleotides: TGTGCCAGCAGTCGACAGGGTTCGGGAAACACCATATATTTT. Translation: CASSRQGSGNTIYF.

The gene calls are TRBV5-6 and TRBJ1-2; TRBD1 is a possible D gene (6 bases). The length of the CDR3 is 13 residues. V gave up 6 bases and J gave up 7 bases, with 16 bases separating them. The germline gives CDR1 SGHDT, CDR2 YYEEEE. The CDR3, as DNA: TGTGCCAGCAATAAACAGGGAGACGGTGGCTACACCTTC. Its translation is CASNKQGDGGYTF.

This clone occurred once. The rearrangement joins TRBV7-9 to TRBJ1-1; TRBD1 aligns across 10 bases. This CDR3 has 18 amino acids. Germline-derived CDR1 and CDR2 are SEHNR and FQNEAQ (reference sequence). V gave up 3 bases and J gave up 0 bases; unmatched junction bases: 10. This CDR3 is CASSFRLTGGPMNTEAFF. Here the CDR3 DNA reads TGTGCCAGCAGCTTTAGGCTGACAGGGGGCCCGATGAACACTGAAGCTTTCTTT.